This record covers a single T cell receptor (beta chain). The data originate from a study of blood T cells in healthy people across ages. Study-wide background: With template switching, about one barcoded beta molecule was captured per two T cells.

A second PCR, run for roughly 7 to 11 cycles, used a sample-barcoded 5' primer plus a J-beta primer mix. From each sample, at least 2.5 million paired-end reads containing CDR3 were obtained. TCRdb itself ran the 5' RACE reads through MiXCR, one entry per CDR3 protein. The data contain about 1.6 million distinct CDR3 sequences, about 31% of them seen just once; the ten biggest clones take up about 10%. PBMCs numbering at least 6.5 million were isolated per sample. The CDR3 covers 15 residues. The V end was cut by 7 bases, the J end by 7 bases, with 19 bases between. Sequences were obtained from blood. This TCR was sampled from a woman aged 25-40 years in good health. The rearrangement uses TRBV12-3 or TRBV12-4 and TRBJ1-4; D perhaps matches TRBD1 (5 bases). CDR3 DNA sequence: TGTGCCAGCACTAAGTGGGGGGTTGGAGGTGAAAAACTGTTTTTT. This sequence encodes CASTKWGVGGEKLFF.